Below, 16 T cell receptor beta chains from the same sample are listed, as sequenced in a study of spatial heterogeneity in lung cancer. Overall study findings and caveats: Counts of expanded alpha and beta TCRs within tumors tracked the tumor nonsynonymous mutation count.

The time point here: sample taken at primary tumor resection. The antigens of these receptors remain unknown. TCRdb reanalysed the 5' RACE reads using MiXCR and keeps one entry per CDR3 protein. The sample has about 27,000 distinct CDR3 sequences, roughly 6.9% seen once. Here the sequenced sample was lung tumor tissue, taken at surgery. These receptors were taken from a male donor with early-stage non-small cell lung cancer.

This clonotype was picked up many times. The chain is built from TRBV18 and TRBJ2-7, with 9 bases fitting TRBD1. In germline, CDR1 is KGHSH, CDR2 LQKENI. CDR3 length equals 15 residues. V lost 3 bases to trimming and J lost 6 bases; unmatched junction nucleotides: 9. The CDR3 spells CASSPDRGIGSEQYF. CDR3 sequence (DNA): TGTGCCAGCTCACCGGACAGGGGAATAGGCTCCGAGCAGTACTTC.

This clonotype was seen at least ten times. The rearrangement links TRBV3-1 to TRBJ2-7; D might be TRBD1 (8 bases). This CDR3 is built from 15 residues. The V gene's germline CDR1 is LGHDT and CDR2 YNNKEL (reference sequence). The ends were cut back, 5 bases at V and 9 bases at J, with 23 bases in the middle. The CDR3 spells CASSKGRTGRDGQYF. The CDR3 DNA is TGTGCCAGCAGCAAAGGCAGGACAGGGAGGGATGGGCAGTACTTC.

Ten or more counts support this clonotype. The V gene is TRBV5-4, the J gene TRBJ2-5; 10 positions agree with TRBD2. The ends lost 3 bases at V and 3 bases at J; junction bases unmatched: 2. The germline gives CDR1 SGHNT, CDR2 YYREEE (reference sequence). The CDR3 length is 14 residues. CDR3 nucleotide sequence: TGTGCCAGCAGCTCTCTAGCGGGGGAAGAGACCCAGTACTTC. Translation gives CASSSLAGEETQYF. The full variable domain, completed using reference TRBV5-4 and TRBJ2-5, is ETGVTQSPTHLIKTRGQQVTLRCSSQSGHNTVSWYQQALGQGPQFIFQYYREEENGRGNFPPRFSGLQFPNYSSELNVNALELDDSALYLCASSSLAGEETQYFGPGTRLLVL.

Worth noting for this clonotype: An end of the junction does not agree with germline; a read error may underlie this. V and J are TRBV7-7 and TRBJ2-7, with D perhaps being TRBD1 or TRBD2 (5 bases each). The germline V gene encodes CDR1 SSHAT and CDR2 FNYEAQ (reference sequence). The CDR3 has 21 amino acids. CDR3 in amino acids: CASSLGPPTPGRKTRTDEQYF. CDR3 DNA: TGTGCTAGCAGCTTAGGTCCCCCGACACCGGGACGCAAGACAAGGACGGACGAGCAGTACTTC.

By share, this clonotype counts as large. The chain employs TRBV7-9 and TRBJ2-1, with 10 positions matching TRBD2. The CDR3 length is 16 residues. Germline V gives CDR1 SEHNR, CDR2 FQNEAQ (reference sequence). J was trimmed by 0 bases and V by 5 bases; bases with no gene match: 4. The CDR3 reads CASSAKRGGSYNEQFF. CDR3 coding DNA: TGTGCCAGCAGCGCCAAGCGGGGGGGCTCCTACAATGAGCAGTTCTTC.

This clonotype has at least ten counts. The chain employs TRBV29-1 and TRBJ2-7, with 10 bases lining up with TRBD1. Germline assignment: CDR1 SQVTM and CDR2 ANQGSEA. The CDR3 loop spans 13 amino acids. Unmatched junction bases numbered 8, after V lost 6 bases and J lost 6 bases. The DNA for the CDR3 is TGCAGCGTGCGTGGGACAGGGGCTGGCGAGCAGTACTTC. This codes for CSVRGTGAGEQYF.

The J gene is TRBJ1-6, the V gene TRBV20-1; D is unclear. Between the trimmed V and J ends, which lost 3 bases and 0 bases, there was a span of 6 bases. The CDR3 consists of 14 residues. Germline V lookup: CDR1 DFQATT, CDR2 SNEGSKA (reference sequence). Here the CDR3 reads CSARRSSYNSPLHF. CDR3 DNA: TGCAGTGCTAGGAGGAGCTCCTATAATTCACCCCTCCACTTT.

This clonotype was observed many times. J is TRBJ2-5 and V is TRBV20-1, with 16 bases matching TRBD2. Germline CDR1 and CDR2: DFQATT and SNEGSKA (reference sequence). The CDR3 runs 18 residues. V was clipped by 3 bases and J by 5 bases; unmatched bases: 12. In nucleotides, the CDR3 is TGCAGTGCTAGTGCCCCGGGACTAGCGGGGGGGCCCATGGAGACCCAGTACTTC. Its protein is CSASAPGLAGGPMETQYF.

Ten or more counts support this clonotype. The CDR3 region is CSAPPRGGAYEQFF. CDR3 nucleotide sequence: TGCAGTGCCCCCCCCCGCGGGGGGGCCTATGAGCAGTTCTTC. The chain couples TRBV20-1 to TRBJ2-1, with 9 bases matching TRBD2. The germline CDR1 and CDR2 sequences are DFQATT and SNEGSKA (reference sequence). The J segment lost 8 bases and the V segment lost 6 bases, leaving 11 bases of the junction unmatched. The CDR3 sequence is 14 residues long.

This clonotype was seen more than once but under ten times. The rearrangement joins TRBV7-9 to TRBJ2-5; 8 bases are a match to TRBD2. The V gene's germline CDR1 is SEHNR and CDR2 FQNEAQ (reference sequence). V shed 5 bases, J shed 6 bases, and the junction held 2 bases outside the gene matches. The CDR3 is 12 residues long. CDR3 protein: CASSREGKTQYF. DNA for the CDR3: TGTGCCAGCAGCCGGGAGGGGAAGACCCAGTACTTC.

This clonotype was recorded at least ten times. The CDR3 loop reads CSANPLRALSSYEQYF. DNA for the CDR3: TGCAGTGCCAACCCTCTCAGGGCTCTGAGCTCCTACGAGCAGTACTTC. This sequence joins TRBV20-1 and TRBJ2-7; maybe TRBD1 (5 bases). The germline V and J ends were trimmed by 6 bases and 0 bases, with 21 bases remaining between them. Germline CDR1 and CDR2: DFQATT and SNEGSKA (reference sequence). The CDR3 totals 16 residues.

This clonotype was seen at least ten times. The CDR3 spells CASSPGASQPQHF. The CDR3 bases are TGTGCCAGCTCACCAGGGGCTTCTCAGCCCCAGCATTTT. The chain couples TRBV18 to TRBJ1-5; the D gene is possibly TRBD1 (5 bases). Trimming left V 2 bases short and J 6 bases short, with 8 bases between. Germline CDR1 and CDR2: KGHSH and LQKENI. This CDR3 is built from 13 residues.

This clonotype was detected ten times or more. The chain uses TRBV12-3 or TRBV12-4 and TRBJ1-5, with 7 bases lining up with TRBD1. V was clipped by 6 bases and J by 2 bases; unmatched bases: 4. The CDR3 runs to 14 residues. CDR3 DNA: TGTGCCAGCAGCCAAACAGGGGGCAATCAGCCCCAGCATTTT. Translated: CASSQTGGNQPQHF.

This clonotype was found many times. The chain carries TRBV7-9 and TRBJ1-1, with a weak D call TRBD1 (5 bases). This CDR3 has 14 amino acids. Germline CDR1 reads SEHNR; CDR2 reads FQNEAQ (reference sequence). V dropped 1 base and J dropped 4 bases, with 10 bases sitting between them. CDR3 loop: CASSLVAGSTEAFF. The CDR3 bases are TGTGCCAGCAGCTTAGTGGCAGGGAGCACTGAAGCTTTCTTT. The whole variable domain, remainder taken from reference TRBV7-9 and TRBJ1-1, is DTGVSQNPRHKITKRGQNVTFRCDPISEHNRLYWYRQTLGQGPEFLTYFQNEAQLEKSRLLSDRFSAERPKGSFSTLEIQRTEQGDSAMYLCASSLVAGSTEAFFGQGTRLTVV.

The chain links TRBV4-3 to TRBJ1-1; 8 positions agree with TRBD1. The trim removed 0 bases at V and 4 bases at J, leaving 10 bases unmatched. The germline V gene encodes CDR1 LGHNA and CDR2 YSLEER. This CDR3 comprises 17 residues. This CDR3 is CASSQEGTGITSTEAFF. The CDR3 DNA is TGCGCCAGCAGCCAAGAAGGGACAGGAATCACTTCCACTGAAGCTTTCTTT.

This clonotype has just a few counts. J is TRBJ2-1 and V is TRBV5-1; D might be TRBD1 or TRBD2, each matching 6 bases. Trimming stripped 6 bases from V and 7 bases from J, with 14 bases between. This CDR3 is 13 amino acids long. The germline gives CDR1 SGHRS, CDR2 YFSETQ. The chain's CDR3 is CASTLRGVNEQFF. In DNA form, the CDR3 reads TGCGCCAGCACCCTGAGGGGGGTGAATGAGCAGTTCTTC.